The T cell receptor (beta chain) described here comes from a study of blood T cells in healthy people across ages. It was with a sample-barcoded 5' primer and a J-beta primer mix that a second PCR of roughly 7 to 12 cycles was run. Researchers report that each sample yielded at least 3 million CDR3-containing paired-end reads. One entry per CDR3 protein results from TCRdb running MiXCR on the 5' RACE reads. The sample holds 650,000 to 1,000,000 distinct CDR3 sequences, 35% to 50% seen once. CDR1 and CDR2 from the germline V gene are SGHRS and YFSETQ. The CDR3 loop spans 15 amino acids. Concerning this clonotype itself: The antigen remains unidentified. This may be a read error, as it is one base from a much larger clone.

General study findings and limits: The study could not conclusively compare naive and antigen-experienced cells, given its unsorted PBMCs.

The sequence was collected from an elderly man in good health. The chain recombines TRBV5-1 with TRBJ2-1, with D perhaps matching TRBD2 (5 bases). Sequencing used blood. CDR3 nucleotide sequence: TGCGCCAGCAACTTGGAGGCCTCAGGTTGGGATGAGCAGTTCTTC. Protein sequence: CASNLEASGWDEQFF.